Listed here is a single T cell receptor (beta chain). The V gene's germline CDR1 is SQVTM and CDR2 ANQGSEA. This CDR3 contains 11 residues. V was trimmed by 4 bases and J by 5 bases, leaving 8 bases between them. Each participant's cohort was designated according to participant-reported clinical history. Recovered participants had two consecutive negative NP/OP PCR tests, healthcare professional clearance, or symptom resolution. This entry is derived from a study of blood T cell repertoires in COVID-19. Original processing notes: How many nucleated cells were present was estimated from reference gene primer amplification. TCRdb keeps only in-frame clones here, not all; method: immunoSEQ multiplex PCR. Clone size and the V and J calls come from that table; the DNA yielded D and trimming. The top ten hold 4.5% to 6.5% of the sample, which has 320,000 or so clones, under 90% seen once.

The chain has TRBV29-1 and TRBJ2-5; a weak D match, TRBD2 (5 bases). The specimen sequenced was PBMCs or T cells enriched from blood (not recorded which). The TCR comes from a man in his sixties who had recovered from COVID-19. Written as DNA, the CDR3 is TGCAGCGTTGGTAGGGAGGAGACCCAGTACTTC. This sequence encodes CSVGREETQYF.